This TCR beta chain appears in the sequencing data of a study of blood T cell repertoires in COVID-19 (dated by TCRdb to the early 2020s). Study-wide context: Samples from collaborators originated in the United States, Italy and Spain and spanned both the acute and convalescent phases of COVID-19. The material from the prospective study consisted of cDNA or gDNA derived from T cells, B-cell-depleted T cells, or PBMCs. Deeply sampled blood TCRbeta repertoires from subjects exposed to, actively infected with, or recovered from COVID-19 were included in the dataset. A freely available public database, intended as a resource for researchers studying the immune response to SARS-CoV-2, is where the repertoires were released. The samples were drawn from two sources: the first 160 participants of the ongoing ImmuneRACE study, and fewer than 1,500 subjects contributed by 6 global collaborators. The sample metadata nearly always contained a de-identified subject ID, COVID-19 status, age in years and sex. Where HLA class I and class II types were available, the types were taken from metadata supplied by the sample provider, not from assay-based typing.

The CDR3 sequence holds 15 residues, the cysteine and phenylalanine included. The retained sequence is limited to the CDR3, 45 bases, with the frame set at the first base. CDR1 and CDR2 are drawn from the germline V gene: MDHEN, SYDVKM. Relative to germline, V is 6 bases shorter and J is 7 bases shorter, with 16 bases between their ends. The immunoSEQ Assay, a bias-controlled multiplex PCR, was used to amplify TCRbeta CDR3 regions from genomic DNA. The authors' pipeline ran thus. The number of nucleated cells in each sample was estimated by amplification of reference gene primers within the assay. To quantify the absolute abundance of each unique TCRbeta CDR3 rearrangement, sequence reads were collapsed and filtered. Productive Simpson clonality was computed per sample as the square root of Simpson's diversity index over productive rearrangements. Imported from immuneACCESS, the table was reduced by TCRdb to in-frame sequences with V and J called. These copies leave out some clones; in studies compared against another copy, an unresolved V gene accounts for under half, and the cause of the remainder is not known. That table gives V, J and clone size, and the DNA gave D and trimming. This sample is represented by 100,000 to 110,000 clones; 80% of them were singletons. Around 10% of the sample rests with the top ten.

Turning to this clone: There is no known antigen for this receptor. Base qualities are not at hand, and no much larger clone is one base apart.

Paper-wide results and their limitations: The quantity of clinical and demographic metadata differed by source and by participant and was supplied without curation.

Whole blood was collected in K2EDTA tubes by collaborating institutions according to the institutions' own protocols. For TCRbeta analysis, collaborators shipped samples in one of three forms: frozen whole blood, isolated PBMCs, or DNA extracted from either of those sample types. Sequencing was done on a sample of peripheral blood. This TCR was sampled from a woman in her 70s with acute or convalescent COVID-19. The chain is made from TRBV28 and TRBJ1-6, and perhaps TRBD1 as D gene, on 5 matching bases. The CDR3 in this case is CASSPPGLTNSPLHF. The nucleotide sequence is TGTGCCAGCAGCCCCCCGGGACTGACAAATTCACCCCTCCACTTT. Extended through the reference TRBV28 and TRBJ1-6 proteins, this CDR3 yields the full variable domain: DVKVTQSSRYLVKRTGEKVFLECVQDMDHENMFWYRQDPGLGLRLIYFSYDVKMKEKGDIPEGYSVSREKKERFSLILESASTNQTSMYLCASSPPGLTNSPLHFGNGTRLTVT.